The T cell receptor beta chain described here comes from a study of prognosis after radiotherapy for stage I lung cancer. Study-level background: The study included roughly 13 patients with newly diagnosed primary stage I lung tumors and several with oligometastatic NSCLC after surgical resection of the primary tumor. Patient ages ran from roughly 50 to 84, with a median of approximately 73 years, and the group had 13 men and about 6 women. With stereotactic body radiotherapy, no patient received any concurrent therapy.

The study amplified the TCR beta CDR3 region from genomic DNA. This amplification was carried out by two rounds of multiplex PCR. Gene-specific TRBV and TRBJ primers were used in PCR round one. TCRdb processed the multiplex PCR reads anew with MiXCR; each CDR3 protein has one entry. The sample consists of 20,000 to 25,000 distinct CDR3 sequences, about 40% of them appearing once. Findings of the study overall: Post-therapy Shannon entropy was lower in patients developing distant metastases following stereotactic body radiation therapy.

In this sample, this clonotype turned up many times. Its antigen is undetermined. Sequencing used PBMCs, obtained before or after stereotactic body radiation therapy (not recorded which). This clonotype was obtained from a donor aged 50 or older with non-small cell lung cancer.

CDR3: CASSPGGTQGPYEQYF. CDR3 DNA sequence: TGTGCCAGCAGCCCTGGTGGGACTCAGGGGCCCTACGAGCAGTACTTC. The chain joins TRBV6-1 to TRBJ2-7, with D possibly being TRBD1 or TRBD2 (6 bases each). Trimming removed 6 bases at V and 2 bases at J, with 20 bases between. Germline V gene sequence: CDR1 MNHNS, CDR2 SASEGT. The CDR3 runs 16 residues.